Listed below are T cell receptor beta chains from one sample, sequenced in a study of OX40 agonist ivuxolimab in advanced cancers. Produced via immunoSEQ multiplex PCR; TCRdb's table is partial and in-frame only. In the table there are about 74,000 clones, around 87% of which are singletons. The sequenced sample was CD4+ or CD8+ T cells sorted from blood, obtained in a trial of the OX40 agonist ivuxolimab. The receptors come from an adult with an advanced solid tumor such as melanoma, head and neck, liver or kidney cancer. Both conserved end residues are part of each CDR3. Fields, in order: CDR3 length, clone size, J gene, V gene, D gene, CDR3 DNA, CDR3 protein. The D gene is left open where the match is weak. Clone size is not always given. Where it is, it says once, few, many or a class for expanded clones.

>12|NA|TRBJ1-1|TRBV30|NA
TGTGCCTGGTCCCAACCGAACACTGAAGCTTTCTTT
CAWSQPNTEAFF
>15|NA|TRBJ2-1|TRBV7-6|NA
TGTGCCAGCAGCCAAGACTACCATTCGTACAATGAGCAGTTCTTC
CASSQDYHSYNEQFF
>16|NA|TRBJ2-2|TRBV7-3|TRBD1
TGTGCCAGCAGCTTAAAAGGGGGACAGGGGACCGGGGAGCTGTTTTTT
CASSLKGGQGTGELFF
>17|NA|TRBJ2-1|TRBV19|TRBD2
TGTGCCAGTAGTATCGGGACTAGCGGGTCCATCCTGGATGAGCAGTTCTTC
CASSIGTSGSILDEQFF
>12|NA|TRBJ2-7|TRBV28|NA
TGTGCCAGCATAGCGGCAGGGGGCGAGCAGTACTTC
CASIAAGGEQYF
>14|NA|TRBJ2-1|TRBV7-2|NA
TGTGCCAGCAGCCTCTCCTGGACTAATAATGAGCAGTTCTTC
CASSLSWTNNEQFF
>15|NA|TRBJ2-7|TRBV5-5|NA
TGTGCCAGCAGCCCGTCGACAGTGATCTCCTACGAGCAGTACTTC
CASSPSTVISYEQYF
>14|once|TRBJ2-1|TRBV18|TRBD1
TGTGCCAGCTCATCGGGACAGGGGTACAATGAGCAGTTCTTC
CASSSGQGYNEQFF
>18|few|TRBJ2-4|TRBV5-1|TRBD1
TGCGCCAGCAGCTTGGAAGGGACAGCGCGTTTAGCCAAAAACATTCAGTACTTC
CASSLEGTARLAKNIQYF
>14|NA|TRBJ1-1|TRBV30|TRBD1
TGTGCCTGGAGCAATTCAGGGGGCGCGAGGGAAGCTTTCTTT
CAWSNSGGAREAFF
>13|NA|TRBJ2-3|TRBV4-3|NA
TGCGCCAGCAGCCTAAGTCACACAGATACGCAGTATTTT
CASSLSHTDTQYF
>12|NA|TRBJ2-7|TRBV29-1|NA
TGCAGCGTTGAAGGGCCCACCTACGAGCAGTACTTC
CSVEGPTYEQYF
>14|NA|TRBJ2-5|TRBV6-4|TRBD1
TGTGCCAGCATCCCCGGGACAGTTAGAGAGACCCAGTACTTC
CASIPGTVRETQYF
>11|NA|TRBJ1-5|TRBV6-5|NA
TGTGCCAGCGGGGGTCCCTCGCCCCAGCATTTT
CASGGPSPQHF
>18|NA|TRBJ2-3|TRBV27|TRBD2
TGTGCCAGCAGTTTGATTTCTAGGGGACTAGCGGCCACAGATACGCAGTATTTT
CASSLISRGLAATDTQYF
>13|NA|TRBJ1-1|TRBV28|TRBD1
TGTGCCAGCACCCGGACAGGGGGCGGGGGAGCCTTCTTT
CASTRTGGGGAFF
>15|NA|TRBJ2-5|TRBV10-3|NA
TGTGCCATCAGTGAGGTACAGGGAGGAGCAGAGACCCAGTACTTC
CAISEVQGGAETQYF
>13|few|TRBJ2-7|TRBV5-5|NA
TGTGCCAGCAGCTTCACCAACTCCTACGAGCAGTACTTC
CASSFTNSYEQYF
>20|NA|TRBJ2-6|TRBV15|TRBD1
TGTGCCACCAGCAGAGATTTCCGACAGGGGGTGGGCTCTGGGGCCAACGTCCTGACTTTC
CATSRDFRQGVGSGANVLTF
>16|NA|TRBJ2-2|TRBV5-1|NA
TGCGCCAGCAGCTTGGAAGGGGGGAGGAACACCGGGGAGCTGTTTTTT
CASSLEGGRNTGELFF
>13|NA|TRBJ2-5|TRBV7-3|TRBD1
TGTGCCAGCAGCTCTCAGGGGGTAGAGACCCAGTACTTC
CASSSQGVETQYF
>12|NA|TRBJ1-2|TRBV6-5|TRBD1
TGTGCCAGCAAAACAGGGGACTATGGCTACACCTTC
CASKTGDYGYTF
>16|NA|TRBJ2-7|TRBV2|TRBD1
TGTGCCAGCAGGTCGGTCCTGGGACAGGATACCTACGAGCAGTACTTC
CASRSVLGQDTYEQYF
>15|NA|TRBJ1-5|TRBV27|NA
TGTGCCAGCAGTTCCACCCGACAGGGCAATCAGCCCCAGCATTTT
CASSSTRQGNQPQHF
>13|NA|TRBJ2-5|TRBV28|TRBD1
TGTGCCAGCGAGGACAGGGGGAGGGAGACCCAGTACTTC
CASEDRGRETQYF
>16|NA|TRBJ2-5|TRBV28|NA
TGTGCCAGCAGTTTCCCCCAGGGAGGATTTCAAGAGACCCAGTACTTC
CASSFPQGGFQETQYF
>14|NA|TRBJ2-3|TRBV5-1|NA
TGCGCCAGCAGGGAAGCGGCTAGCACAGATACGCAGTATTTT
CASREAASTDTQYF
>16|NA|TRBJ2-2|TRBV14|NA
TGTGCCAGCAGCCCCGACCGTCCTCTCAGTCCCGGGGAGCTGTTTTTT
CASSPDRPLSPGELFF
>18|NA|TRBJ2-1|TRBV27|TRBD2
TGTGCCATCTTGACCGGGACTAGCGAAACAAGCTCCTACAATGAGCAGTTCTTC
CAILTGTSETSSYNEQFF
>13|few|TRBJ2-7|TRBV27|NA
TGTGCCAGCAGTGTTGGGGTGGCCTACGAGCAGTACTTC
CASSVGVAYEQYF
>14|NA|TRBJ1-4|TRBV29-1|NA
TGCAGCGTTGGTCGGGGGTCAACTAATGAAAAACTGTTTTTT
CSVGRGSTNEKLFF
>15|NA|TRBJ1-5|TRBV5-6|NA
TGTGCCAGCAGGTCCTCTGGAGGGTTGAATCAGCCCCAGCATTTT
CASRSSGGLNQPQHF
>15|NA|TRBJ2-3|TRBV28|NA
TGTGCCAGCAGAACAGTGAGCAGGGGGGATCAGCCCCAGTATTTT
CASRTVSRGDQPQYF
>14|NA|TRBJ2-7|TRBV5-1|NA
TGCGCCAGCAGCTTGGAGATCGGACAGAGCGAGCAGTACTTC
CASSLEIGQSEQYF
>18|NA|TRBJ2-1|TRBV7-6|NA
TGTGCCAGCAGCCCTACCGGCGTATCGGGAGTTTCTTACAATGAGCAGTTCTTC
CASSPTGVSGVSYNEQFF
>14|NA|TRBJ2-7|TRBV5-4|TRBD2
TGTGCCAGCAGCTTGGGCGGGAGGGCCTACGAGCAGTACTTC
CASSLGGRAYEQYF
>12|NA|TRBJ1-1|TRBV7-9|TRBD1
TGTGCCAGCGGCTTCGTTCAGGGGGAGGCTTTCTTT
CASGFVQGEAFF
>17|NA|TRBJ2-3|TRBV29-1|TRBD2
TGCAGCGTTGACGGACGATTGGGACTAGCGGGAACAGATACGCAGTATTTT
CSVDGRLGLAGTDTQYF
>15|NA|TRBJ2-4|TRBV5-4|NA
TGTGCCAGCAGCTTGGGTCAGGGCTATGGAAACATTCAGTACTTC
CASSLGQGYGNIQYF
>16|NA|TRBJ2-3|TRBV7-9|TRBD2
TGTGCCAGCAGCGCGAGACTAGCGGGACTTCTAGATACGCAGTATTTT
CASSARLAGLLDTQYF
>15|NA|TRBJ2-7|TRBV5-1|TRBD2
TGCGCCAGCAGCGATGGGACTAGGGTTCCCTACGAGCAGTACTTC
CASSDGTRVPYEQYF
>17|NA|TRBJ2-4|TRBV28|TRBD1
TGTGCCAGTCGGCCCGGGGTTGAACAGGGGGCCAAAAACATTCAGTACTTC
CASRPGVEQGAKNIQYF
>15|NA|TRBJ2-5|TRBV18|NA
TGTGCCAGCTCACCGGCGGGCCTCCGCCAAGAGACCCAGTACTTC
CASSPAGLRQETQYF
>17|few|TRBJ2-1|TRBV7-3|TRBD2
TGTGCCAGCAGCCTATCCGCCGGGACTAGCGGTTTAAATGAGCAGTTCTTC
CASSLSAGTSGLNEQFF
>15|NA|TRBJ2-7|TRBV19|TRBD1
TGTGCCAGTAGTGTGGGGACAGGGAGATCCTACGAGCAGTACTTC
CASSVGTGRSYEQYF
>14|NA|TRBJ1-2|TRBV28|NA
TGTGCCAGCAGTTTAGGGGACCGCAACTATGGCTACACCTTC
CASSLGDRNYGYTF
>12|NA|TRBJ1-1|TRBV13|NA
TGTGCCAGCAGCTTAGAGCGGCTAGAAGCTTTCTTT
CASSLERLEAFF
>14|NA|TRBJ1-6|TRBV27|NA
TGTGCCAGCAAAGAGCAAGGGGCCTTTTCACCCCTCCACTTT
CASKEQGAFSPLHF
>13|NA|TRBJ2-7|TRBV15|NA
TGTGCCACCAGCAGGGGGGAACAGTACGAGCAGTACTTC
CATSRGEQYEQYF
>16|NA|TRBJ2-1|TRBV12-5|TRBD1
TGTGCTAGTGGGGTCGCCTCGGGACAGGCCTACAATGAGCAGTTCTTC
CASGVASGQAYNEQFF
>15|NA|TRBJ2-1|TRBV9|NA
TGTGCCAGCAGCGTAGAGGCTAGCCGCTACAATGAGCAGTTCTTC
CASSVEASRYNEQFF
>15|NA|TRBJ2-3|TRBV5-1|TRBD2
TGCGCCAGCAGCTTGGTTTCTAGCGGAGCAGATACGCAGTATTTT
CASSLVSSGADTQYF
>15|NA|TRBJ2-7|TRBV2|NA
TGTGCCAGCAGTGAAGCGCTTCACGGGACTGGGGAGCAGTACTTC
CASSEALHGTGEQYF